This is a list of T cell receptor beta chains from one sample in a study of blood T cells in healthy people across ages. TCRdb called the 5' RACE reads again in MiXCR, with one record for every CDR3 protein. The table lists 900,000 to 950,000 distinct CDR3 sequences, 25% to 30% of them singletons, with roughly 10% in the top ten. This sample also belongs to another study, concerning T cells of mothers and their children.

Input material: blood. Receptors originate from a woman aged 40 to 50 in good health. Both conserved end residues are part of each CDR3. A D gene is named only where the DNA matches it firmly. Not every row has a clone size; where given, it reads once, few, many or a size class.

j_gene: TRBJ2-3
v_gene: TRBV2
abundance: many
d_gene: TRBD2
CDR3nt: TGTGCCAGCAGACGTAGCGGGGGCACAGATACGCAGTATTTT
CDR3aa: CASRRSGGTDTQYF

j_gene: TRBJ1-4
v_gene: TRBV9
abundance: few
d_gene: .
CDR3nt: TGTGCCAGCAGCGTAAACGAGGGACCGGGAGAAAAACTGTTTTTT
CDR3aa: CASSVNEGPGEKLFF

j_gene: TRBJ1-1
v_gene: TRBV29-1
abundance: many
d_gene: TRBD1
CDR3nt: TGCAGCGCAGCAGGGGGGTACACTGAAGCTTTCTTT
CDR3aa: CSAAGGYTEAFF

j_gene: TRBJ2-7
v_gene: TRBV14
abundance: few
d_gene: .
CDR3nt: TGTGCCAGCAGCCAAGAACAAATCTACGAGCAGTACTTC
CDR3aa: CASSQEQIYEQYF

j_gene: TRBJ1-5
v_gene: TRBV12-3/TRBV12-4
abundance: few
d_gene: .
CDR3nt: TGTGCCAGCAGTTTAGGGGGAGGGGGTGGTCAGCCCCAGCATTTT
CDR3aa: CASSLGGGGGQPQHF

j_gene: TRBJ2-7
v_gene: TRBV2
abundance: .
d_gene: TRBD1
CDR3nt: TGTGCCAGCAGGGGTACAGGGGGAAGGTACGAGCAGTACTTC
CDR3aa: CASRGTGGRYEQYF

j_gene: TRBJ2-5
v_gene: TRBV7-2
abundance: many
d_gene: .
CDR3nt: TGTGCCAGCAGCACCGGTAGGGCCGTCGAGACCCAGTACTTC
CDR3aa: CASSTGRAVETQYF

j_gene: TRBJ2-2
v_gene: TRBV7-2
abundance: .
d_gene: .
CDR3nt: TGTGCCAGCAGCTTAGGAGGATCCGGGGAGCGGTTTTTT
CDR3aa: CASSLGGSGERFF

j_gene: TRBJ2-1
v_gene: TRBV6-1
abundance: few
d_gene: TRBD1
CDR3nt: TGTGCCAGCAGTGTCTCATGGGACAGCTCCTACAATGAGCAGTTCTTC
CDR3aa: CASSVSWDSSYNEQFF

j_gene: TRBJ2-3
v_gene: TRBV20-1
abundance: .
d_gene: .
CDR3nt: TGCAGTGCTAGTTGGGACTCGGGGACAGATACGCAGTATTTT
CDR3aa: CSASWDSGTDTQYF